The rows below give T cell receptor beta chains drawn from one sample of a study of breast tumors, draining lymph nodes, adjacent tissues. TCRdb re-derived calls from the multiplex PCR reads in MiXCR, one entry per CDR3 protein. This sample carries tens of thousands of distinct CDR3 sequences, approximately 60% of them seen once, and the ten largest clones take 15% to 20%. Sequencing input: tumor-adjacent breast tissue. The receptors were gathered from a female donor with breast cancer. Some clones in this sample may be carry-over from other donors' samples. The CDR3 runs from the conserved cysteine through the conserved F or W. The order of the fields is D gene, V gene, J gene, CDR3 length, clone size, CDR3 DNA, CDR3 protein. A D gene is named only where the DNA matches it firmly. A row's size may be missing; if present it is once, few, many or a size class.

>NA|TRBV9|TRBJ2-3|13|medium-sized
TGTGCCAGCAGCGGGGACAACACAGATACGCAGTATTTT
CASSGDNTDTQYF
>NA|TRBV19|TRBJ1-3|15|NA
TGTGCCAGTATCCTACGTGCTAGCTCTGGAAACACCATATATTTT
CASILRASSGNTIYF
>TRBD2|TRBV7-9|TRBJ2-7|17|NA
TGTGCCAGCAGCCTGGCGACCCTAGCGGGGGGCTCCTACGAGCAGTACTTC
CASSLATLAGGSYEQYF
>NA|TRBV7-2|TRBJ1-2|13|few
TGTGCCAGCAGCCCCCTGGGGAACTATGGCTACACCTTC
CASSPLGNYGYTF
>TRBD2|TRBV6-4|TRBJ2-3|16|NA
TGTGCCAGCAGTACCGTAGCGGGAGTCATCACAGATACGCAGTATTTT
CASSTVAGVITDTQYF
>NA|TRBV7-3|TRBJ2-3|13|many
TGTGCCAGCAGCTTATTCACGGCAGATACGCAGTATTTT
CASSLFTADTQYF
>NA|TRBV20-1|TRBJ2-7|11|NA
TGCAGTGCTAGTCTGGGGAACGAGCAGTACTTC
CSASLGNEQYF
>NA|TRBV24-1|TRBJ2-5|14|NA
TGTGCCACCAGTGATTCGGGACTGCAAGAGACCCAGTACTTC
CATSDSGLQETQYF
>TRBD1|TRBV5-6|TRBJ2-7|14|NA
TGTGCCAGCAGCAGGACAGGTAGCCCCTACGAGCAGTACTTC
CASSRTGSPYEQYF
>TRBD2|TRBV20-1|TRBJ2-1|14|NA
TGCAGTGCAGTGGGCGGGAGCTCCTACAATGAGCAGTTCTTC
CSAVGGSSYNEQFF
>TRBD1|TRBV5-6|TRBJ1-2|13|NA
TGTGCCAGCAGCTACGGGACAGGCTATGGCTACACCTTC
CASSYGTGYGYTF
>NA|TRBV20-1|TRBJ1-2|15|NA
TGCAGTGCTCGAGAGTTGGGGCTCAACTCGGATGGCTACACCTTC
CSARELGLNSDGYTF
>NA|TRBV4-1|TRBJ2-7|15|NA
TGCGCCAGCAGCCTCGGGACGGGAGAATACTACGAGCAGTACTTC
CASSLGTGEYYEQYF
>TRBD2|TRBV7-8|TRBJ2-3|14|medium-sized
TGTGCCAGCAGCTTAGGGGTCCGGGCGGGAGGTGTGTATTTT
CASSLGVRAGGVYF
>TRBD2|TRBV19|TRBJ2-3|16|many
TGTGCCAGTAGCCCCGGACTAGCGGAAGCCAGAGATACGCAGTATTTT
CASSPGLAEARDTQYF
>TRBD1|TRBV6-1|TRBJ1-5|15|NA
TGTGCCAGCAGTGAAGGGACAGGTCAAGGTCAGCCCCAGCATTTT
CASSEGTGQGQPQHF
>NA|TRBV5-8|TRBJ1-3|18|medium-sized
TGTGCCAGCAGCTTGGGTGGGGCAGCCCAAATCTCTGGAAACACCATATATTTT
CASSLGGAAQISGNTIYF
>TRBD2|TRBV5-1|TRBJ2-2|14|NA
TGCGCCAGCAGCCTTAGCGGGATGTCCGGGGAGCTGTTTTTT
CASSLSGMSGELFF
>TRBD2|TRBV10-3|TRBJ2-1|14|many
TGTGCCATCAAGGGGACTAGCGCGAACAATGAGCAGTTCTTC
CAIKGTSANNEQFF
>TRBD2|TRBV6-5|TRBJ2-2|17|NA
TGTGCCAGCACTAGGACTAGCGGGAGGGCCAACACCGGGGAGCTGTTTTTT
CASTRTSGRANTGELFF
>TRBD1|TRBV12-3/TRBV12-4|TRBJ2-2|17|NA
TGTGCCAGCAGTTTCCCTAGACAGGGGCTGAACACCGGGGAGCTGTTTTTT
CASSFPRQGLNTGELFF
>NA|TRBV4-3|TRBJ2-7|14|NA
TGCGCCAGCAGCCAAGATCTTGGGAAGGACGAGCAGTACTTC
CASSQDLGKDEQYF
>NA|TRBV27|TRBJ2-7|15|once
TGTGCCAGCAGGGGGGCCCGGGGGGTTCGAGACAGCCAAGATTTT
CASRGARGVRDSQDF
>NA|TRBV2|TRBJ2-2|15|NA
TGTGCCAGCAGTGAAAGGTGGGACCACCTCGGGGAGCTGTTTTTT
CASSERWDHLGELFF
>TRBD1|TRBV7-6|TRBJ1-6|14|once
TGTGCCAGTTCAAACCGGGACAGGGGTTCACCCCTCCACTTT
CASSNRDRGSPLHF
>NA|TRBV2|TRBJ1-6|14|NA
TGTGCCAGCAGGGAACTAGACCTTAATTCACCCCTCCACTTT
CASRELDLNSPLHF
>TRBD1|TRBV13|TRBJ1-2|15|NA
TGTGCCAGCAGCCCACGCCGAGGGGGCTCCTATGGCTACACCTTC
CASSPRRGGSYGYTF
>NA|TRBV5-1|TRBJ1-2|14|NA
TGCGCCAGCAGCTTGGGACAGGCTAACTATGGCTACACCTTC
CASSLGQANYGYTF
>TRBD1|TRBV24-1|TRBJ1-2|14|NA
TGTGCCACCAGTGAGACAGGGAGCAACTATGGCTACACCTTC
CATSETGSNYGYTF
>NA|TRBV2|TRBJ2-6|15|NA
TGTGCCAGCAGTGAAGGCAAAACTGGGGCCAACGTCCTGACTTTC
CASSEGKTGANVLTF
>NA|TRBV6-5|TRBJ2-2|16|many
TGTGCCAGCAGTTACTCGGGAGTCTTAAACACCGGGGAGCTGTTTTTT
CASSYSGVLNTGELFF
>TRBD2|TRBV7-2|TRBJ2-1|14|many
TGTGCCAGCAGCTTAGCTAGCGGGAGTAATGAGCAGTTCTTC
CASSLASGSNEQFF
>NA|TRBV7-9|TRBJ1-2|13|NA
TGTGCCAGCACCCGAACAGGGTACTCTGGCTACACCTTC
CASTRTGYSGYTF
>NA|TRBV7-2|TRBJ2-7|14|NA
TGTGCCAGCACAGGAGGAGGGGGCAACTACGAGCAGTACTTC
CASTGGGGNYEQYF
>NA|TRBV7-6|TRBJ2-1|15|medium-sized
TGTGCCAGCAGCGTAAACCCGGACGGACTCAATGAGCAGTTCTTC
CASSVNPDGLNEQFF
>NA|TRBV14|TRBJ2-7|13|many
TGTGCCAGCAGCCAAGATCGTTCCTACGAGCAGTACTTC
CASSQDRSYEQYF
>TRBD2|TRBV19|TRBJ2-2|17|many
TGTGCCTCTAGGGGTAGCGGGAGGACCGCGAACACCGGGGAGCTGTTTTTT
CASRGSGRTANTGELFF
>NA|TRBV7-3|TRBJ2-6|14|NA
TGTGCCAGCAGTGGGGCGTTTGGGGCCAACGTCCTGACTTTC
CASSGAFGANVLTF
>TRBD1|TRBV15|TRBJ1-4|15|NA
TGTGCCACCAGCGGCCGGGACAGGGTACTGGAAAAACTGTTTTTT
CATSGRDRVLEKLFF
>NA|TRBV20-1|TRBJ1-5|14|NA
TGCAGTGCTAGTGCTGGGGGCGCCGGTTTGCCCCAGCATTTC
CSASAGGAGLPQHF
>NA|TRBV18|TRBJ1-1|12|many
TGTGCCAGCTCACCATATAGACCTGAAGCTTTCTTT
CASSPYRPEAFF
>TRBD2|TRBV19|TRBJ2-3|16|NA
TGTGCCAGTAGTCCGGGACTAGCGGGGGGGCGGGATACGCAGTATTTT
CASSPGLAGGRDTQYF
>NA|TRBV5-5|TRBJ2-1|15|NA
TGTGCCAGCAGCTTGGCACTAGTCCCCTACAATGAGCAGTTCTTC
CASSLALVPYNEQFF
>TRBD2|TRBV10-3|TRBJ2-3|16|NA
TGTGCCATCAGGACCGGGACTAGCGGGAGAACAGATACGCAGTATTTT
CAIRTGTSGRTDTQYF
>TRBD1|TRBV20-1|TRBJ1-1|14|many
TGCAGTGCTAGGACAGGGGGCGCGGGGACTGAAGCTTTCTTT
CSARTGGAGTEAFF
>TRBD2|TRBV5-1|TRBJ2-5|14|many
TGCGCCAGCAGCTTTAGCGGGAGACAAGAGACCCAGTACTTC
CASSFSGRQETQYF
>NA|TRBV2|TRBJ2-7|12|NA
TGTGCCAGCACAGGGGAGACCTACGAGCAGTACTTC
CASTGETYEQYF
>NA|TRBV2|TRBJ2-7|12|NA
TGTGCCAGCAGTTACAGGGTGGACGAGCAGTACTTC
CASSYRVDEQYF
>NA|TRBV12-3/TRBV12-4|TRBJ1-3|13|NA
TGTGCCAGCTCCAAGCTAGGAGGAAACACCATATATTTT
CASSKLGGNTIYF
>TRBD2|TRBV12-3/TRBV12-4|TRBJ2-1|13|NA
TGTGCACTCCGAGCGGGGGGAAGAGGTGAGCAGTTCTTC
CALRAGGRGEQFF
>NA|TRBV28|TRBJ1-5|12|NA
TGTGCCAGCAGTTTACTCAATCAGCCCCAGCATTTT
CASSLLNQPQHF
>TRBD1|TRBV7-9|TRBJ1-1|17|many
TGTGCCAGCAGCCAAATCCCACAGGGGCCCATGAACACTGAAGCTTTCTTT
CASSQIPQGPMNTEAFF
>TRBD1|TRBV7-9|TRBJ1-4|13|NA
TGTGCCAGCTCCGGGACAGGGACGGGAAAACTGTTTTTT
CASSGTGTGKLFF
>TRBD2|TRBV7-2|TRBJ2-7|13|NA
TGTGCCAGCAGCCGGACTAGACTCTACGAGCAGTACTTC
CASSRTRLYEQYF
>NA|TRBV20-1|TRBJ1-5|15|NA
TGCAGTGCCAGAGATGACAGGCGTAGCAATCAGCCCCAGCATTTT
CSARDDRRSNQPQHF
>NA|TRBV7-6|TRBJ2-3|13|NA
TGTGCCAGCAGCTTATTTTCGGGAGATACGCAGTATTTT
CASSLFSGDTQYF
>NA|TRBV20-1|TRBJ1-4|10|NA
TGCAGTGCGCCGAATGAAAAACTGTTTTTT
CSAPNEKLFF
>NA|TRBV30|TRBJ2-7|13|NA
TGTGCCTGGAGTTCGAATGGTTTGGGCGAGCAGTACTTC
CAWSSNGLGEQYF
>TRBD2|TRBV20-1|TRBJ2-1|16|medium-sized
TGCAGTGCTAGAGAGATAGCGGGAGGGCCTTACAATGAGCAGTTCTTC
CSAREIAGGPYNEQFF
>NA|TRBV2|TRBJ2-7|12|NA
TGTGCCAGCAGCCCGACAGGAGGAGAGCAGTACTTC
CASSPTGGEQYF